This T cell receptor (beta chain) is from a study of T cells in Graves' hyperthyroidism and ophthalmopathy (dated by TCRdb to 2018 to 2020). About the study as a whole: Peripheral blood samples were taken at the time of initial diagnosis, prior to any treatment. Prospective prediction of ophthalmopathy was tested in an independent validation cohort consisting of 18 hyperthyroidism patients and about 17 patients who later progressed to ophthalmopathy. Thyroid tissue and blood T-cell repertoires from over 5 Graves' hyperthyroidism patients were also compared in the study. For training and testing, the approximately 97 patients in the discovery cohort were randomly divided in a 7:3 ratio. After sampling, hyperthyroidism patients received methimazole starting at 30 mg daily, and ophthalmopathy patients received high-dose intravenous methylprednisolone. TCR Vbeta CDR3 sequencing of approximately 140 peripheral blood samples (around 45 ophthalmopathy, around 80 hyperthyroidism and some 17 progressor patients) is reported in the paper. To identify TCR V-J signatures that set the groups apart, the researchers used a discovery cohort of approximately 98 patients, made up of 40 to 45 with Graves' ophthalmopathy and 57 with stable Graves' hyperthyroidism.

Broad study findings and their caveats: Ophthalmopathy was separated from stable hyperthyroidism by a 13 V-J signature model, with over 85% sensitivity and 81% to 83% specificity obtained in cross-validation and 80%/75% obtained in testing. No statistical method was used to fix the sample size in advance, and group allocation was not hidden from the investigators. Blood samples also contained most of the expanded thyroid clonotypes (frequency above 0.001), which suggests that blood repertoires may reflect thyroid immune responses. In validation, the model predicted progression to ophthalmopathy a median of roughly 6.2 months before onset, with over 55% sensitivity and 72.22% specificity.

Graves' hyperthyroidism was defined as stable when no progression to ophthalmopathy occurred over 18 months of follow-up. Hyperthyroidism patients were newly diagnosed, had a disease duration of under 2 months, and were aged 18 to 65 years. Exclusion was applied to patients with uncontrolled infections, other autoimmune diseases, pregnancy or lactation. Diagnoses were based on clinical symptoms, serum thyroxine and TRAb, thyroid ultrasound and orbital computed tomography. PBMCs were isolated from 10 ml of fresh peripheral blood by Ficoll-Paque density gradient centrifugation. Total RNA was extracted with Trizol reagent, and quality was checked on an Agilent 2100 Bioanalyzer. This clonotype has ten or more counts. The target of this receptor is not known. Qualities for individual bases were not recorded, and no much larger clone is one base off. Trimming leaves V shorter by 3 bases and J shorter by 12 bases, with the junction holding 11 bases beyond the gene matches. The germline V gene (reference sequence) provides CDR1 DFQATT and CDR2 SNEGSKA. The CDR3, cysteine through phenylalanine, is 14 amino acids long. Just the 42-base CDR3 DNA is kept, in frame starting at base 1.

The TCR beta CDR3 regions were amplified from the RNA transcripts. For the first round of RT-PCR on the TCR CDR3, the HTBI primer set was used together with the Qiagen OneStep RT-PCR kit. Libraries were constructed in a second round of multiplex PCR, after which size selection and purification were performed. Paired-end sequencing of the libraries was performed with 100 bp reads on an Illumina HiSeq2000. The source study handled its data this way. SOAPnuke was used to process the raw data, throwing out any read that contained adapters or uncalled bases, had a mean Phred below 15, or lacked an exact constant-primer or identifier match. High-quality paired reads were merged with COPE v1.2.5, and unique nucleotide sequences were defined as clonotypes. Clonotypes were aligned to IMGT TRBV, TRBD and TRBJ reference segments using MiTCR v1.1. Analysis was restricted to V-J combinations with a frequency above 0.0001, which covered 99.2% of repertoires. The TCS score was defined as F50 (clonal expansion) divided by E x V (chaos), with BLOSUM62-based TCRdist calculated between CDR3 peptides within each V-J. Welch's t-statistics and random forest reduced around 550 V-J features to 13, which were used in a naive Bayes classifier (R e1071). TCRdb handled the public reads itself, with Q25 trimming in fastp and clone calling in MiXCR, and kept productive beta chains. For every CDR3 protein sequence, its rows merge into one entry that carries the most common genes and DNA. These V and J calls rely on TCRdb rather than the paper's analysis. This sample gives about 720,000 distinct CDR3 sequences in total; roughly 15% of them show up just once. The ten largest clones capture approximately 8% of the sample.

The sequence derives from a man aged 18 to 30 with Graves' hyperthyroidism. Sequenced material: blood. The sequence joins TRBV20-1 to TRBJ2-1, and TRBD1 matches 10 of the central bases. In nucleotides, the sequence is TGCAGTGCTAGGGCGACAGGGGGCTCCCCTGGGCAGTTCTTC. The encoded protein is CSARATGGSPGQFF.